This TCR beta chain comes out of a study of metastatic and nonmetastatic thyroid tumors. Study-level information: Across blood and tumor or nodule tissue, repertoires from malignant and benign thyroid patients were compared with one another.

The CDR3 covers 13 residues. Germline values: CDR1 LNHDA, CDR2 SQIVND (reference sequence). V was clipped by 11 bases and J by 4 bases, with 14 bases between them. Ahead of thyroid surgery, no patient had received treatment of any kind. TCRdb re-processed the PCR reads through MiXCR. The top ten clones hold 20% to 25% of a sample with about 21,000 clones, around 17% of them seen once. Many counts were recorded for this clone. Sequenced material: blood. The chain has TRBV19 and TRBJ2-2, with D hard to call. The TCR was taken from a male donor with papillary thyroid cancer or a benign thyroid nodule (not recorded which). Some clones in this sample may be carry-over from other donors' samples. Here the CDR3 DNA reads TGTGCCCTCACATCAGGTCGCACCGGGGAGCTGTTTTTT. The encoded protein is CALTSGRTGELFF.